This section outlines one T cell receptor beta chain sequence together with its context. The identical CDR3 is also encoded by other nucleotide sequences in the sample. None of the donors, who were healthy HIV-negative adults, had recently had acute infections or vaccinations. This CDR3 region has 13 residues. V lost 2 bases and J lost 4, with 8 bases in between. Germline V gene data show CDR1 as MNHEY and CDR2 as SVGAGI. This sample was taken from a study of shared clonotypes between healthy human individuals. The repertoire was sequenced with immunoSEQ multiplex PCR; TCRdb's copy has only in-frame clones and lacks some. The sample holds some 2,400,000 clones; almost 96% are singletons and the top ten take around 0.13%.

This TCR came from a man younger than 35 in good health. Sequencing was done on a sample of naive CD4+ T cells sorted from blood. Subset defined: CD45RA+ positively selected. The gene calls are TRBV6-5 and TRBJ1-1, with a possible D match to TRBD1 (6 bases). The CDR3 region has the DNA TGTGCCAGCAGTTACGGGGGGCCCACTGAAGCTTTCTTT. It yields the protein CASSYGGPTEAFF.